Below are 10 T cell receptor beta chains sequenced from a single sample in a study of T cell responses to AZD1222 COVID-19 vaccine. The repertoire was sequenced with immunoSEQ multiplex PCR; TCRdb's copy has only in-frame clones and lacks some. This sample has some 130,000 clones, with around 90% found just once. The sequencing used peripheral blood, collected on day 0 of AZD1222 vaccination. All receptors derive from an adult in good health.

The genes are TRBV19 and TRBJ1-1; D may be TRBD1 (5 bases). Per the germline V gene, CDR1 is LNHDA and CDR2 is SQIVND (reference sequence). V shed 1 base and J shed 4 bases, with 10 bases lying between them. This CDR3 is 14 amino acids long. CDR3 in DNA: TGTGCCAGTAGTATAGCAGGGTCGTCCACTGAAGCTTTCTTT. As protein: CASSIAGSSTEAFF.

The V and J genes are TRBV6-5 and TRBJ1-5; 10 bases match TRBD1. The J segment lost 4 bases and the V segment lost 8 bases, leaving 5 bases of the junction unmatched. The CDR3 totals 14 residues. Germline CDR1 is MNHEY and CDR2 is SVGAGI. This CDR3 is CASRDRGPNQPQHF. The CDR3 coding sequence is TGTGCCAGCCGGGACAGGGGCCCGAATCAGCCCCAGCATTTT.

The chain couples TRBV6-1 to TRBJ1-5; 11 positions match TRBD1. V shed 4 bases, J shed 1 base, and the junction held 9 bases outside the gene matches. Looked up from germline, CDR1 is MNHNS and CDR2 is SASEGT. This CDR3 has 18 amino acids. Written as DNA, the CDR3 is TGTGCCAGCAGTGGTAGGGGACAGGGGGTTCGGAGCAATCAGCCCCAGCATTTT. Its protein is CASSGRGQGVRSNQPQHF.

This clone was counted a single time. This chain links TRBV6-1 with TRBJ2-7, with TRBD1 matching over 8 bases. The CDR3 has 15 residues. V was pared by 1 base and J by 2 bases, with 4 bases of the junction left unmatched. Germline V lookup: CDR1 MNHNS, CDR2 SASEGT. The CDR3 DNA follows: TGTGCCAGCAGTGAAGAAGGGACAGGAGCCTACGAGCAGTACTTC. Amino acids: CASSEEGTGAYEQYF.

This chain joins TRBV5-6 and TRBJ1-4; D is uncertain. Germline loops: CDR1 SGHDT, CDR2 YYEEEE. Trimming stripped 0 bases from V and 3 bases from J, with 12 bases between. This CDR3 comprises 16 residues. CDR3 loop: CASSLAQTAPNEKLFF. The DNA for the CDR3 is TGTGCCAGCAGCTTGGCCCAGACGGCTCCTAATGAAAAACTGTTTTTT.

V usage is TRBV5-1 and J usage is TRBJ1-4, with TRBD1 identical over 8 bases. V lost 3 bases to trimming and J lost 6 bases; unmatched junction nucleotides: 16. CDR3 length: 18 residues. Germline lookup yields CDR1 SGHRS and CDR2 YFSETQ. CDR3 loop: CASSSLGTGDGRDEKLFF. The CDR3 bases are TGCGCCAGCAGCTCGCTGGGGACAGGTGACGGCCGAGATGAAAAACTGTTTTTT.

This clone was observed once. The chain is built from TRBV11-2 and TRBJ2-1; TRBD2 agrees at 10 bases. This CDR3 region has 16 residues. The trim removed 1 base at V and 4 bases at J, leaving 4 bases unmatched. Germline loops: CDR1 SGHAT, CDR2 FQNNGV. The CDR3: CASSLAAGGMYNEQFF. CDR3 in DNA: TGTGCCAGCAGCTTAGCAGCGGGGGGGATGTACAATGAGCAGTTCTTC.

The rearrangement uses TRBV6-4 and TRBJ2-2, with 11 nucleotides matching TRBD2. The V gene end was trimmed by 4 bases and the J gene end by 6 bases; junction bases not matched to a gene: 7. Germline V gene lookup returns CDR1 MRHNA and CDR2 SNTAGT. This CDR3 is 16 amino acids long. CDR3 coding DNA: TGTGCCAGCAGTGTGGGCCTAGCGGGGGGCGCCGGGGAGCTGTTTTTT. Protein product: CASSVGLAGGAGELFF.

The chain links TRBV5-1 to TRBJ1-1; no firm D call. Germline lookup yields CDR1 SGHRS and CDR2 YFSETQ. CDR3 length: 13 amino acids. Trimming left V 6 bases short and J 1 base short, with 10 bases between. The DNA for the CDR3 is TGCGCCAGCACCAACCTTGGGAACACTGAAGCTTTCTTT. Translated: CASTNLGNTEAFF.

The chain joins TRBV6-1 to TRBJ1-1; weak D call: TRBD1 (5 bases). CDR1 MNHNS and CDR2 SASEGT come from the germline V gene. CDR3 size: 13 residues. V lost 3 bases and J 6 bases, leaving 11 bases between the germline ends. CDR3 bases: TGTGCCAGCAGTGATACCGGGACCTCTGAAGCTTTCTTT. It encodes CASSDTGTSEAFF.